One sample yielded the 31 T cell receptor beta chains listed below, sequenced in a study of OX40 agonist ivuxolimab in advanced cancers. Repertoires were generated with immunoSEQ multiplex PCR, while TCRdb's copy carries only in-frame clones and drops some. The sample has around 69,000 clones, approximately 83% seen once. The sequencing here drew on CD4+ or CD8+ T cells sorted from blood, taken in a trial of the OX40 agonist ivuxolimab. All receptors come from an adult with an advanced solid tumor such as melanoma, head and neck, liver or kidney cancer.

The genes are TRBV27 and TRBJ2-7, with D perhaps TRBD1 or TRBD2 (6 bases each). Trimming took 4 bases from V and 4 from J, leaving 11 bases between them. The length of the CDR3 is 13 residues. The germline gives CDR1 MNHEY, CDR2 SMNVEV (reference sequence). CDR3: CASSSGGRYEQYF. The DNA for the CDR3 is TGTGCCAGCAGTTCTGGGGGGCGATACGAGCAGTACTTC.

The CDR3 DNA follows: TGTGCCAGCAGTTACTCTCAGGACCTGGCGGCTTTCTTT. It encodes CASSYSQDLAAFF. The chain carries TRBV6-5 and TRBJ1-1; D call uncertain. This CDR3 has 13 residues. Germline CDR1 MNHEY, CDR2 SVGAGI. V lost 0 bases and J 11 bases, leaving 13 bases between the germline ends.

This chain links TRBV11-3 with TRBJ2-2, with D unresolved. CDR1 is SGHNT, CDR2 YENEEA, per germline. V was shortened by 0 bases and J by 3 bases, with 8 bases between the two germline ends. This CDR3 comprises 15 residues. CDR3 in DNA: TGTGCCAGCAGCTTAGATTTAGGGTACACCGGGGAGCTGTTTTTT. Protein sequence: CASSLDLGYTGELFF. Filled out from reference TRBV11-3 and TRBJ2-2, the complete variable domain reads EAGVVQSPRYKIIEKKQPVAFWCNPISGHNTLYWYLQNLGQGPELLIRYENEEAVDDSQLPKDRFSAERLKGVDSTLKIQPAELGDSAVYLCASSLDLGYTGELFFGEGSRLTVL.

CDR3 in amino acids: CASSVAGTSTGELFF. As DNA, the CDR3 is TGTGCCAGCAGCGTAGCCGGGACGTCCACCGGGGAGCTGTTTTTT. V is TRBV9 and J is TRBJ2-2; D tentatively fits TRBD1 or TRBD2 (5 bases each). This CDR3 is 15 amino acids long. The germline V gene encodes CDR1 SGDLS and CDR2 YYNGEE. V lost 0 bases and J lost 4, with 10 bases in between.

Here the CDR3 DNA reads TGTGCCAGCAGCTTAGTTAGCAGGGCTAATGAAAAACTGTTTTTT. This translates into CASSLVSRANEKLFF. The chain employs TRBV7-2 and TRBJ1-4; possible D gene TRBD1, 5 bases. Per the germline V gene, CDR1 is SGHTA and CDR2 is FQGNSA. The CDR3 spans 15 residues. The V end was cut by 1 base, the J end by 3 bases, with 9 bases between.

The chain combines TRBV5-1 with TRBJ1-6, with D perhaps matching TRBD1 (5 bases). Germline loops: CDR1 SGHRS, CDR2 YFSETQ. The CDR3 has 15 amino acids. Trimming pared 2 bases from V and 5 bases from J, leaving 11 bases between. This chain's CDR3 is CASSFGQGHNSPLHF. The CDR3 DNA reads TGCGCCAGCAGCTTTGGCCAGGGCCATAATTCACCCCTCCACTTT.

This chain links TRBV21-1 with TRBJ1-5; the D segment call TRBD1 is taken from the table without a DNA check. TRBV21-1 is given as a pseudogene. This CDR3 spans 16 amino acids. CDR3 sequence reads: CASSAPRTGGNQPQHF. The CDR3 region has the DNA TGTGCCAGCAGCGCCCCCAGGACAGGGGGGAATCAGCCCCAGCATTTT.

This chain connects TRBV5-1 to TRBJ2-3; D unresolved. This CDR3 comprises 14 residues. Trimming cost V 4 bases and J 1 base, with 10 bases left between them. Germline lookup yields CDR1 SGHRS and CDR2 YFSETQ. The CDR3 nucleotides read TGCGCCAGCAGCCCGGACGGGCGCACAGATACGCAGTATTTT. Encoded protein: CASSPDGRTDTQYF.

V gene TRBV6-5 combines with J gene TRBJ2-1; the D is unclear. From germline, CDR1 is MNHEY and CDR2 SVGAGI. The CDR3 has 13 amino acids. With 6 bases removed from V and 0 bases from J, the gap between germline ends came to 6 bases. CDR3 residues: CASRVSSYNEQFF. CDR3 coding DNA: TGTGCCAGCAGAGTAAGCTCCTACAATGAGCAGTTCTTC.

This CDR3 is CASSFGETQYF. CDR3 nucleotides: TGTGCCAGCAGCTTTGGGGAGACCCAGTACTTC. The V and J genes are TRBV5-5 and TRBJ2-5; D gene unclear. Trimming removed 2 bases at V and 5 bases at J, with 4 bases between. Looked up from germline, CDR1 is SGHKS and CDR2 is YYEKEE (reference sequence). The CDR3 is 11 amino acids.

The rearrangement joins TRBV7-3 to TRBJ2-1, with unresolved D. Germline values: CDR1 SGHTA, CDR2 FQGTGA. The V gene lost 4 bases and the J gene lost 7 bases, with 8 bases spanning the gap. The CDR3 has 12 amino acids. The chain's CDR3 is CASSSGRNEQFF. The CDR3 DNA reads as TGTGCCAGCAGCTCCGGACGAAATGAGCAGTTCTTC.

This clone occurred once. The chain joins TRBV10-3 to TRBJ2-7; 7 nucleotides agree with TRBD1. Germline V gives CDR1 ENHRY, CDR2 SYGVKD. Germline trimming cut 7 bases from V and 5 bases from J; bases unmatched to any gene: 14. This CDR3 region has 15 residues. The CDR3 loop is CAITRYRGQTNEQYF. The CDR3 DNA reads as TGTGCCATCACCAGATATAGGGGACAGACAAACGAGCAGTACTTC.

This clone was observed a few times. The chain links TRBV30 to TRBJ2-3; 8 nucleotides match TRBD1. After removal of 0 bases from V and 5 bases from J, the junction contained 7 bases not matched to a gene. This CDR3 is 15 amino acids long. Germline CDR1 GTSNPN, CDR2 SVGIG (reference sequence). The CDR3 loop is CAWSVQAGGIDTQYF. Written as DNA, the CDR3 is TGTGCCTGGAGTGTACAGGCAGGGGGCATAGATACGCAGTATTTT.

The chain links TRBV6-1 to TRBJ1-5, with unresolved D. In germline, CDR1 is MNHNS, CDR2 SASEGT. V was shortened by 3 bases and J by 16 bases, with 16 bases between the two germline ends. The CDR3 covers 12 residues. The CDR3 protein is CASSDSIGTIHF. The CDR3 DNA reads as TGTGCCAGCAGTGATAGTATTGGTACGATTCATTTT.

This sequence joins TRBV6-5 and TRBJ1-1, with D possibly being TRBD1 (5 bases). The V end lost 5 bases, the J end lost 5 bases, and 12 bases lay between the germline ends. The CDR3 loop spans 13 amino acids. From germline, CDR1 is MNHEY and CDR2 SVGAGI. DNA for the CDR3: TGTGCCAGCAGTGACGACAGACGTACTGAAGCTTTCTTT. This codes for CASSDDRRTEAFF.

The CDR3 nucleotides are TGTGCCAGCAGTTCACTACGGGACAGGGTTGTCACCGGGGAGCTGTTTTTT. This sequence encodes CASSSLRDRVVTGELFF. V gene TRBV28 combines with J gene TRBJ2-2; 9 bases are shared with TRBD1. With 4 bases clipped from V and 4 bases from J, the junction kept 10 bases outside the gene matches. The CDR3 is made up of 17 amino acids. Germline V gene data show CDR1 as MDHEN and CDR2 as SYDVKM.

The DNA of the CDR3 is TGCGCCAGCAGCCAATCCGGAGGGTTTCAGTGGAATCAGCCCCAGCATTTT. The encoded protein is CASSQSGGFQWNQPQHF. The chain employs TRBV4-1 and TRBJ1-5; D call uncertain. The V end lost 2 bases, the J end lost 4 bases, and 18 bases lay between the germline ends. CDR1 and CDR2 from the germline V gene are MGHRA and YSYEKL. The CDR3 is 17 amino acids.

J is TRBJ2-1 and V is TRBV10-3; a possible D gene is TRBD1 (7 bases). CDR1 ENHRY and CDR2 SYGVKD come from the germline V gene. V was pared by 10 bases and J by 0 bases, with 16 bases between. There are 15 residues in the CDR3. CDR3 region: CATLPGDSSYNEQFF. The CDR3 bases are TGTGCCACCCTACCGGGGGACAGCTCCTACAATGAGCAGTTCTTC.

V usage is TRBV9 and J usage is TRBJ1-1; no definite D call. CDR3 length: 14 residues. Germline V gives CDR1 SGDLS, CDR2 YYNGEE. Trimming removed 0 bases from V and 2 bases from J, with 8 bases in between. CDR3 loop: CASSVEADNTEAFF. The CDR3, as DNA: TGTGCCAGCAGCGTAGAGGCGGATAACACTGAAGCTTTCTTT.

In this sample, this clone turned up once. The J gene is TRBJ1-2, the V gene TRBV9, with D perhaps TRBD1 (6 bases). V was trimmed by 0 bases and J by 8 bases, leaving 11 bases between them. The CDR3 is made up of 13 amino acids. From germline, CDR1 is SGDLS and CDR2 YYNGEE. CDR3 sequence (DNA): TGTGCCAGCAGCGTAGAAGGGGGACGAGGCTACACCTTC. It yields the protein CASSVEGGRGYTF.

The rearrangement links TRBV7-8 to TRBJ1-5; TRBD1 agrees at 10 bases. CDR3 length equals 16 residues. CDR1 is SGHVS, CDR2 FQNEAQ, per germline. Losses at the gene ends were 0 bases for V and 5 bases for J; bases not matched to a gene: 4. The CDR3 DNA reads TGTGCCAGCAGCTTAGCGGGACAGGGGAGGTATCAGCCCCAGCATTTT. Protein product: CASSLAGQGRYQPQHF.

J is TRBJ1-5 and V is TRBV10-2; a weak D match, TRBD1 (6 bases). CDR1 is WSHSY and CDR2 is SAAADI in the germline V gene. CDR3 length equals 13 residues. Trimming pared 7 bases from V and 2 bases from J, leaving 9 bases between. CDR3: CASMDSRNQPQHF. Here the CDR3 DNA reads TGCGCCAGCATGGACAGTCGCAATCAGCCCCAGCATTTT.

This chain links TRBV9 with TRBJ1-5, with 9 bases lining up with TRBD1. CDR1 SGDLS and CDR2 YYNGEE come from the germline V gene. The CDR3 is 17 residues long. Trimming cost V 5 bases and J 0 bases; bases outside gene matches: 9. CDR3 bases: TGTGCCAGCAGACGGGACAGGGAGGCTCATAGCAATCAGCCCCAGCATTTT. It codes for CASRRDREAHSNQPQHF.

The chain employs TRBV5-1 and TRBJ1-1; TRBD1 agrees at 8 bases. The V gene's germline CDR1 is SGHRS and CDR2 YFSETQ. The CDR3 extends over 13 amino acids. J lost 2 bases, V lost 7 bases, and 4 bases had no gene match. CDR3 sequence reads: CASFDRGNTEAFF. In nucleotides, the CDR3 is TGCGCCAGCTTTGACAGGGGAAACACTGAAGCTTTCTTT. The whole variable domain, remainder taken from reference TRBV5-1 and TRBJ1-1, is KAGVTQTPRYLIKTRGQQVTLSCSPISGHRSVSWYQQTPGQGLQFLFEYFSETQRNKGNFPGRFSGRQFSNSRSEMNVSTLELGDSALYLCASFDRGNTEAFFGQGTRLTVV.

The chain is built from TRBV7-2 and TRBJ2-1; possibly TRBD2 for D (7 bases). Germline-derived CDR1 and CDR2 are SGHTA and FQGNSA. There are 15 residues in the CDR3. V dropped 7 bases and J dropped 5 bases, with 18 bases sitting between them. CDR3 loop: CASTLMSGTNNEQFF. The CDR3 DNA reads TGTGCCAGCACCCTCATGAGCGGGACAAACAATGAGCAGTTCTTC.

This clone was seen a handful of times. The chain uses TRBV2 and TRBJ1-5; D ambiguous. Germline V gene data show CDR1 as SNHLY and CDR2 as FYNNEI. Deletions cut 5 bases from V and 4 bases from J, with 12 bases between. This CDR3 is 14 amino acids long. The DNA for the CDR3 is TGTGCCAGCAGTAAGGGCGGAGGGAATCAGCCCCAGCATTTT. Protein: CASSKGGGNQPQHF.

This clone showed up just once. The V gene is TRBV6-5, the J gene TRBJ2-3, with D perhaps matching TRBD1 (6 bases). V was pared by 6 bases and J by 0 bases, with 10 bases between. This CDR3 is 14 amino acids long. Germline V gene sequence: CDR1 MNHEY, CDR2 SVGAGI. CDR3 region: CASRQGTSTDTQYF. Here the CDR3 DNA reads TGTGCCAGCAGGCAGGGGACAAGCACAGATACGCAGTATTTT.

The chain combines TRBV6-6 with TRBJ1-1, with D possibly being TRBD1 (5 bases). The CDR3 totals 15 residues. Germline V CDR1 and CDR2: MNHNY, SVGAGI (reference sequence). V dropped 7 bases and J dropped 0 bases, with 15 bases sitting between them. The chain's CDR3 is CASTSRGNMNTEAFF. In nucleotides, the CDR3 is TGTGCCAGCACTTCAAGGGGAAACATGAACACTGAAGCTTTCTTT.

The CDR3 DNA reads TGTGCCAGCAGCCCTGGAGGCCTAGCCGTAGGAGAGACCCAGTACTTC. Translation: CASSPGGLAVGETQYF. The rearrangement joins TRBV11-3 to TRBJ2-5, with TRBD2 as a possible D gene (5 bases). This CDR3 region has 16 residues. V was pared by 5 bases and J by 4 bases, with 20 bases between. The germline gives CDR1 SGHNT, CDR2 YENEEA.

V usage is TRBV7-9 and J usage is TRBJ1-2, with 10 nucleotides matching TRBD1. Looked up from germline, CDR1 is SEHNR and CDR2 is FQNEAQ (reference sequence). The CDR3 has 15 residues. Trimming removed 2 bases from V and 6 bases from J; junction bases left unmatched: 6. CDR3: CASSLLGGQGDGYTF. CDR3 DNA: TGTGCCAGCAGCTTACTCGGAGGACAGGGGGATGGCTACACCTTC.

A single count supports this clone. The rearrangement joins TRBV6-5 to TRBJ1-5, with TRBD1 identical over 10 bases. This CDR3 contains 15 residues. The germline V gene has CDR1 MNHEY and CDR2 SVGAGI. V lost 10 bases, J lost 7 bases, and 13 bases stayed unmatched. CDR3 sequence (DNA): TGTGCCACCGGACAGGGGGGCAGGGTGGGGCAGCCCCAGCATTTT. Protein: CATGQGGRVGQPQHF.